Below are 28 T cell receptor beta chains sequenced from a single sample in a study of T cells after posttransplantation cyclophosphamide. Method: immunoSEQ multiplex PCR; TCRdb's copy keeps in-frame clones and lacks some. The sample was found to contain roughly 49,000 clones, and every one recurs. Input material: PBMCs. The receptors stem from a middle-aged man in good health, CMV-negative, and a related stem cell transplant donor.

Ten or more counts support this clone. CDR3 bases: TGTGCCAGCAGCTTAGACGGCTCAGCTAGCGGGCCCTACGAGCAGTACTTC. Protein: CASSLDGSASGPYEQYF. This rearrangement joins TRBV7-2 to TRBJ2-7; 8 bases are shared with TRBD2. Trimming took 1 base from V and 2 from J; bases not matched to a gene: 10. Germline CDR1 reads SGHTA; CDR2 reads FQGNSA. CDR3 size: 17 residues.

Many counts were recorded for this clone. The chain combines TRBV4-3 with TRBJ2-1; 10 bases fit TRBD2. Trimming at V came to 1 base and at J to 5 bases, leaving 2 bases not matched to a gene. Germline V gene data show CDR1 as LGHNA and CDR2 as YSLEER. The CDR3 spans 15 residues. The DNA for the CDR3 is TGCGCCAGCAGCCAAGGACTAGCGGGCGACAATGAGCAGTTCTTC. Protein sequence: CASSQGLAGDNEQFF.

Ten or more counts support this clone. The chain uses TRBV5-1 and TRBJ1-3; D is ambiguous. V dropped 4 bases and J dropped 0 bases, with 14 bases sitting between them. Germline values: CDR1 SGHRS, CDR2 YFSETQ. The CDR3 sequence is 16 residues long. CDR3 sequence: CASSKIPGLSGNTIYF. The CDR3, as DNA: TGCGCCAGCAGCAAGATCCCAGGCCTCTCTGGAAACACCATATATTTT.

This clone was detected ten times or more. The chain is built from TRBV6-6 and TRBJ1-5; tentatively, D is TRBD1 (6 bases). The CDR3 runs to 14 residues. The germline V gene has CDR1 MNHNY and CDR2 SVGAGI (reference sequence). The V and J ends lost 7 bases and 0 bases respectively, with 10 bases between them. The CDR3 DNA sequence: TGTGCCAGCAACCGGGACACTAGCAATCAGCCCCAGCATTTT. It codes for CASNRDTSNQPQHF.

This clone was seen repeatedly, ten times or more. The V and J genes are TRBV6-6 and TRBJ2-1, with D uncertain. Germline CDR1 is MNHNY and CDR2 is SVGAGI (reference sequence). The CDR3 spans 15 residues. With 0 bases removed from V and 6 bases from J, the gap between germline ends came to 12 bases. CDR3 amino acids: CASSYSNTAANEQFF. CDR3 bases: TGTGCCAGCAGTTACTCGAATACTGCGGCCAATGAGCAGTTCTTC.

This clone occurred many times. Different DNA sequences within this sample yield the same CDR3. J is TRBJ2-7 and V is TRBV6-1; D may be TRBD2 (5 bases). The V end was cut by 2 bases, the J end by 7 bases, with 12 bases between. The CDR3 runs 13 residues. Germline CDR1 is MNHNS and CDR2 is SASEGT. The CDR3 coding sequence is TGTGCCAGCAGTGAACTGCGGGTGGGGGAGCAGTACTTC. Its protein is CASSELRVGEQYF.

This clone showed up many times. The rearrangement joins TRBV5-6 to TRBJ2-3; D unresolved. The V end was cut by 0 bases, the J end by 3 bases, with 5 bases between. The CDR3 covers 13 residues. Per germline, CDR1 SGHDT and CDR2 YYEEEE. CDR3 bases: TGTGCCAGCAGCTTGGCCGGGACAGATACGCAGTATTTT. Protein sequence: CASSLAGTDTQYF. The full variable domain, rest sourced from reference TRBV5-6 and TRBJ2-3, is DAGVTQSPTHLIKTRGQQVTLRCSPKSGHDTVSWYQQALGQGPQFIFQYYEEEERQRGNFPDRFSGHQFPNYSSELNVNALLLGDSALYLCASSLAGTDTQYFGPGTRLTVL.

This clone was seen at least ten times. This chain uses TRBV5-4 with TRBJ1-2; D unclear. The CDR3 is made up of 13 amino acids. V dropped 2 bases and J dropped 2 bases, with 7 bases sitting between them. CDR1 is SGHNT and CDR2 is YYREEE in the germline V gene (reference sequence). CDR3 in amino acids: CASSFRGNYGYTF. CDR3 sequence (DNA): TGTGCCAGCAGCTTCCGAGGGAACTATGGCTACACCTTC.

This clone was seen ten or more times. The chain joins TRBV5-5 to TRBJ1-2, with 7 nucleotides matching TRBD1. The junction had 6 bases not matched to a gene; V was cut back by 1 base and J by 3 bases. Germline V gene data show CDR1 as SGHKS and CDR2 as YYEKEE (reference sequence). This CDR3 is built from 15 residues. The CDR3, as DNA: TGTGCCAGCAGCTTGTTAGGTAGGGGGCACTATGGCTACACCTTC. It is translated as CASSLLGRGHYGYTF.

The sample holds many counts of this clone. The gene calls are TRBV4-2 and TRBJ2-7; maybe TRBD1 (6 bases). CDR1 LGHNA and CDR2 YNFKEQ come from the germline V gene. V lost 6 bases, J lost 0 bases, and 15 bases lay in between. The CDR3 covers 15 residues. CDR3 in DNA: TGTGCCAGCAGTCGAAACAGGGAACTCTCCTACGAGCAGTACTTC. Translating gives CASSRNRELSYEQYF.

This clone was counted only a few times. The chain has TRBV6-1 and TRBJ2-5, with TRBD1 matching 8 bases. The last part of the DNA fits TRBJ2-7 better; the J call may be wrong. Germline CDR1 is MNHNS and CDR2 is SASEGT. CDR3 length equals 15 residues. CDR3 protein: CASSPRGTGNYEQYF. The DNA for the CDR3 is TGTGCCAGCAGCCCCAGGGGGACAGGAAACTACGAGCAGTACTTC.

This clone has ten or more counts. The chain employs TRBV14 and TRBJ2-1; a possible D gene is TRBD2 (5 bases). The CDR3 has 16 residues. V lost 0 bases and J lost 6, with 15 bases in between. Germline V gives CDR1 SGHDN, CDR2 FVKESK. The CDR3 coding sequence is TGTGCCAGCAGCCAAGATCCACCCCCCCGGGGCAATGAGCAGTTCTTC. Amino acids: CASSQDPPPRGNEQFF.

In this sample, this clone turned up many times. V is TRBV7-2 and J is TRBJ2-1, with 12 bases that match TRBD2. The CDR3 spans 16 residues. Germline V gene sequence: CDR1 SGHTA, CDR2 FQGNSA. With V trimmed by 1 base and J by 8 bases, 6 bases remained unmatched. CDR3 amino acids: CASSLDSSSGRDEQFF. The CDR3 DNA follows: TGTGCCAGCAGCTTAGACTCGTCTAGCGGGAGGGATGAGCAGTTCTTC.

This clone appeared many times. The CDR3 sequence is CASSLRDRGYEQYF. CDR3 coding DNA: TGTGCCAGCAGCCTCCGGGACAGGGGCTACGAGCAGTACTTC. This chain connects TRBV7-8 to TRBJ2-7, with 10 bases lining up with TRBD1. The germline V gene encodes CDR1 SGHVS and CDR2 FQNEAQ. V lost 5 bases and J lost 3; bases outside the gene matches: 4. CDR3 size: 14 residues.

This clone was recorded at least ten times. The CDR3 nucleotides read TGTGCCAGCAGTCCCCGGGAGGTAGCTGAAAAACTGTTTTTT. It is translated as CASSPREVAEKLFF. J is TRBJ1-4 and V is TRBV2; unclear D gene. Germline V lookup: CDR1 SNHLY, CDR2 FYNNEI. The CDR3 is 14 amino acids. The V gene lost 5 bases and the J gene lost 7 bases, with 14 bases spanning the gap.

The sample holds many counts of this clone. V gene TRBV18 combines with J gene TRBJ1-4; 8 bases align to TRBD1. The CDR3 has 13 residues. Germline V gene sequence: CDR1 KGHSH, CDR2 LQKENI. V trimming: 8 bases; J trimming: 7 bases; junction bases outside the gene matches: 6. CDR3 in amino acids: CASTWDRTEKLFF. CDR3 coding DNA: TGTGCCAGCACCTGGGACAGGACTGAAAAACTGTTTTTT. Full variable domain (remainder filled in from reference TRBV18 and TRBJ1-4): NAGVMQNPRHLVRRRGQEARLRCSPMKGHSHVYWYRQLPEEGLKFMVYLQKENIIDESGMPKERFSAEFPKEGPSILRIQQVVRGDSAAYFCASTWDRTEKLFFGSGTQLSVL.

This clone was seen at least ten times. The chain has TRBV27 and TRBJ2-2; D remains ambiguous. CDR3 length: 15 residues. V was shortened by 2 bases and J by 7 bases, with 14 bases between the two germline ends. Germline CDR1 and CDR2: MNHEY and SMNVEV (reference sequence). In nucleotides, the CDR3 is TGTGCCAGCAGTTTACAATCCTGGCTCGACGGGGAGCTGTTTTTT. Translated, it gives CASSLQSWLDGELFF.

This clone was seen at least ten times. CDR3 sequence (DNA): TGTGCCAGCAGCCCCTTGACTGGCGGGACCTACGAGCAGTACTTC. As protein: CASSPLTGGTYEQYF. This sequence joins TRBV7-9 and TRBJ2-7; weak D call: TRBD2 (6 bases). The CDR3 contains 15 residues. Trimming stripped 5 bases from V and 2 bases from J, with 16 bases between. Germline V gives CDR1 SEHNR, CDR2 FQNEAQ (reference sequence).

This clone was picked up many times. This chain links TRBV5-1 with TRBJ1-1, with 7 positions matching TRBD1. The germline V gene encodes CDR1 SGHRS and CDR2 YFSETQ. This CDR3 region has 15 residues. J lost 4 bases, V lost 3 bases, and 9 bases had no gene match. This CDR3 reads CASSWGAGGGTEAFF. The CDR3, as DNA: TGCGCCAGCAGCTGGGGGGCAGGGGGTGGCACTGAAGCTTTCTTT.

This clone was counted many times. The gene calls are TRBV27 and TRBJ2-7, with 10 bases identical to TRBD2. V lost 5 bases and J lost 3; bases outside the gene matches: 13. The CDR3 runs to 17 residues. Looked up from germline, CDR1 is MNHEY and CDR2 is SMNVEV (reference sequence). The CDR3 DNA follows: TGTGCCAGCAGTCCGCGGACTAGCGGTTCCTACTACTACGAGCAGTACTTC. Translating it yields CASSPRTSGSYYYEQYF.

This clone was detected many times. The chain couples TRBV7-2 to TRBJ1-1; the match to TRBD1 covers 8 bases. CDR3 length equals 13 residues. Germline V gene sequence: CDR1 SGHTA, CDR2 FQGNSA. J lost 12 bases, V lost 2 bases, and 8 bases had no gene match. The CDR3 bases are TGTGCCAGCAGCTTATTTGGACAGGGTAGGACTTTCTTT. Its translation is CASSLFGQGRTFF.

This clone was recorded a few times. This chain joins TRBV14 and TRBJ2-5; a weak D match, TRBD2 (7 bases). The end of the DNA aligns better with TRBJ2-7, so the J call may be wrong. The germline gives CDR1 SGHDN, CDR2 FVKESK. This CDR3 contains 18 residues. CDR3 in DNA: TGTGCCAGCAGCATTCTTGGGGGGGGGCGCGGAAAGAACTACGAGCAGTACTTC. Translating gives CASSILGGGRGKNYEQYF.

This clone has a count of ten or more. The V call is TRBV28, the J call TRBJ2-7; TRBD1 aligns across 9 bases. The V gene's germline CDR1 is MDHEN and CDR2 SYDVKM. CDR3 length: 14 residues. V lost 10 bases to trimming and J lost 2 bases; unmatched junction nucleotides: 9. CDR3 nucleotide sequence: TGTGCCACCTACTCGACAGGGGGGCCCTACGAGCAGTACTTC. Its translation is CATYSTGGPYEQYF.

This clone was detected a few times. The DNA of the CDR3 is TGTGCCAGCAGTGTTGACCCACAGGGGCACACTGAAGCTTTCTTT. This sequence encodes CASSVDPQGHTEAFF. The V call is TRBV6-5, the J call TRBJ1-1; TRBD1 aligns across 7 bases. The CDR3 length is 15 residues. The V gene end was trimmed by 5 bases and the J gene end by 3 bases; junction bases not matched to a gene: 9. Per the germline V gene, CDR1 is MNHEY and CDR2 is SVGAGI.

Many counts were recorded for this clone. The chain recombines TRBV5-1 with TRBJ2-5; TRBD2 aligns across 8 bases. The germline CDR1 and CDR2 sequences are SGHRS and YFSETQ. There are 15 residues in the CDR3. The junction had 6 bases not matched to a gene; V was cut back by 0 bases and J by 5 bases. CDR3 sequence: CASSLAGTRGETQYF. The DNA for the CDR3 is TGCGCCAGCAGCTTGGCCGGGACTAGGGGGGAGACCCAGTACTTC.

The chain couples TRBV5-1 to TRBJ2-5; D is possibly TRBD2 (6 bases). Matching the DNA end better, TRBJ2-7 makes the J call doubtful. CDR1 is SGHRS, CDR2 YFSETQ, per germline. The CDR3 length is 17 residues. CDR3 sequence (DNA): TGCGCCAGCAGCCTCCGGTCAGGTCTAAAAGCGGGTTACGAGCAGTACTTC. It is translated as CASSLRSGLKAGYEQYF.

This clone has a count of ten or more. The rearrangement links TRBV7-2 to TRBJ2-1, with D perhaps matching TRBD1 (7 bases). This CDR3 contains 14 residues. Germline CDR1 is SGHTA and CDR2 is FQGNSA. Trimming took off 3 bases at V and 8 bases at J, with 14 bases between the two ends. CDR3 sequence reads: CASSFGGGIDEQFF. The CDR3 region has the DNA TGTGCCAGCAGCTTTGGAGGGGGCATCGATGAGCAGTTCTTC.

This clone was detected many times. This chain joins TRBV29-1 and TRBJ2-3; D gene unclear. The CDR3 has 11 residues. Germline V lookup: CDR1 SQVTM, CDR2 ANQGSEA. V shed 4 bases and J shed 10 bases, with 12 bases lying between them. Written as DNA, the CDR3 is TGCAGCGTTGCCTTGGAGTGGGCGCAGTATTTT. Translated: CSVALEWAQYF.